This T cell receptor (beta chain) is from a study of cytomegalovirus exposure and HLA in healthy donors. Across the whole study: The study placed less than 90% of its 398 genotyped donors in the Caucasian-associated ancestry cluster. Study results and limitations: Common viral pathogens seemed, in a later analysis, to connect with several of the most significant clusters. It was confirmed in vitro that three of the CMV-associated chains were specific for CMV antigens.

Among the donors, all were healthy bone marrow donors. The PCR ran on 60 Vbeta and 13 Jbeta primers. The table came from immunoSEQ multiplex PCR; TCRdb's copy has only in-frame clones and leaves some out. Found here are 170,000 or so clones, about four fifths of them singletons; the top ten hold under 7.5%. The sample holds a few counts of this clone. Its matching antigen is unknown. Germline CDR1 reads LNHDA; CDR2 reads SQIVND (reference sequence). The CDR3 contains 14 residues. Sequencing used PBMCs. The receptor was isolated from a man younger than 45 in good health and CMV-seropositive. The chain combines TRBV19 with TRBJ2-5; 7 positions match TRBD1. The J call may be in error: the DNA end matches TRBJ2-7 better. CDR3 in DNA: TGTGCCAGTAGTACCCCCACAGGGGCCGACGAGCAGTACTTC. It encodes CASSTPTGADEQYF.